This T cell receptor beta chain was identified in a study of shared clonotypes between healthy human individuals. Generated by immunoSEQ multiplex PCR, the TCRdb table keeps only in-frame clones and is missing some. The sample comprises 400,000 to 550,000 clones, 79% of which are singletons, and approximately 12% rests with the top ten. CDR3 size: 22 residues. J was trimmed by 0 bases and V by 8 bases; bases with no gene match: 21. Germline V gene data show CDR1 as SNHLY and CDR2 as FYNNEI. The sequenced sample consisted of PBMCs. This sequence was found in a woman aged 40 to 55 in good health. Some clones in this sample may be carry-over from other donors' samples. The chain links TRBV2 to TRBJ2-1; 14 nucleotides agree with TRBD2. CDR3 residues: CASEPPALPTSGRGSSYNEQFF. In DNA form, the CDR3 reads TGTGCCAGCGAGCCACCAGCGCTTCCGACTAGCGGGAGGGGGAGCTCCTACAATGAGCAGTTCTTC.